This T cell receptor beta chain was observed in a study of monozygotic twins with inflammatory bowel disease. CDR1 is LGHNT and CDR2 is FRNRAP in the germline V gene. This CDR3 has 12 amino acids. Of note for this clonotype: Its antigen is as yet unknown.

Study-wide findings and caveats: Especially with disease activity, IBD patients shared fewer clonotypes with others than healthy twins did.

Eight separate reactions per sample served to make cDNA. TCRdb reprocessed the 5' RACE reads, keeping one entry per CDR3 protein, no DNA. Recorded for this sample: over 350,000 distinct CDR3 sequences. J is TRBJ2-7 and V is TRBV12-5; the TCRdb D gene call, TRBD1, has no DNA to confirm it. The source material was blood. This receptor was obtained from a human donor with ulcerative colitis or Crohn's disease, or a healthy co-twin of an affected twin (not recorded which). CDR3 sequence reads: CASGPQGYEQYF.